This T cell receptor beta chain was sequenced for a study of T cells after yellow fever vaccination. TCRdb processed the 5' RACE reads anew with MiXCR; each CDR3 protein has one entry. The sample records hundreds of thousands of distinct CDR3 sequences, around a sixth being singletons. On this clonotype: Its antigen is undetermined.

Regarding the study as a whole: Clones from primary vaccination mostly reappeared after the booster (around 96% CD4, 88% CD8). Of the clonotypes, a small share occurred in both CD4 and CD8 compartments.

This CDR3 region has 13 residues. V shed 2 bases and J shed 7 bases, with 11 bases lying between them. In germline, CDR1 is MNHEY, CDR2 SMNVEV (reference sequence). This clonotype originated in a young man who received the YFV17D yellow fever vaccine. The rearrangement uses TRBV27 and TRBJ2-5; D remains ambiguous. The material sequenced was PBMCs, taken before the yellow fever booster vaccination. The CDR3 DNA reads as TGTGCCAGCAGTTTAGGGCGCTCTGGGACCCAGTACTTC. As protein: CASSLGRSGTQYF.